Each of the 29 T cell receptor beta chains below was sequenced from the same sample in a study of shared clonotypes between healthy human individuals (dated by TCRdb to 2018 to 2020). CD8 naive samples consisted of CD45RO-negative cells that were positively selected for CCR7, yielding a CD45RA+CCR7+ population without TemRA cells. Libraries came from the immunoSEQ multiplex PCR assay. As stored in TCRdb, this immuneACCESS dataset retains in-frame rearrangements with V and J assigned. A fraction of the clones does not appear; measured against another copy, unresolved V genes explain less than half of the discrepancy, and the remainder lacks a known reason. The sample table records more than 600,000 clones; about 91% of these occur just once. The ten largest account for approximately 24% of the sample. The sample comprised naive CD8+ T cells sorted from blood. According to the study, the label for this sample's cell subset or site signals: CD45RA+CCR7+. These receptors were taken from a man aged 30 to 45 in good health.

Notes on this clone: Different DNA sequences within this sample yield the same CDR3. The chain has TRBV4-1 and TRBJ2-3; D is unclear. V was pared by 3 bases and J by 3 bases, with 10 bases between. The length of the CDR3 is 14 residues. Germline CDR1 reads MGHRA; CDR2 reads YSYEKL. The CDR3 loop is CASSQSLGTDTQYF. CDR3 DNA sequence: TGCGCCAGCAGCCAGTCCCTGGGGACAGATACGCAGTATTTT.

The chain combines TRBV5-4 with TRBJ2-7; 11 bases are shared with TRBD2. The germline V gene has CDR1 SGHNT and CDR2 YYREEE (reference sequence). The CDR3 spans 17 residues. The trim removed 0 bases at V and 0 bases at J, leaving 5 bases unmatched. The CDR3 spells CASSLGASGRSSYEQYF. The CDR3 nucleotides are TGTGCCAGCAGCTTGGGTGCTAGCGGGAGGAGCTCCTACGAGCAGTACTTC. The whole variable domain, filled in from reference TRBV5-4 and TRBJ2-7, reads ETGVTQSPTHLIKTRGQQVTLRCSSQSGHNTVSWYQQALGQGPQFIFQYYREEENGRGNFPPRFSGLQFPNYSSELNVNALELDDSALYLCASSLGASGRSSYEQYFGPGTRLTVT.

The chain recombines TRBV7-9 with TRBJ2-7; 14 bases fit TRBD2. The CDR3 is 19 amino acids. Germline CDR1 reads SEHNR; CDR2 reads FQNEAQ (reference sequence). V shed 5 bases, J shed 2 bases, and the junction held 14 bases outside the gene matches. CDR3 DNA: TGTGCCAGCAGCAGACGTGCGGGACTAGCGGGAGATTCACCCTACGAGCAGTACTTC. It is translated as CASSRRAGLAGDSPYEQYF. Full variable domain (rest looked up from reference TRBV7-9 and TRBJ2-7): DTGVSQNPRHKITKRGQNVTFRCDPISEHNRLYWYRQTLGQGPEFLTYFQNEAQLEKSRLLSDRFSAERPKGSFSTLEIQRTEQGDSAMYLCASSRRAGLAGDSPYEQYFGPGTRLTVT.

This chain links TRBV29-1 with TRBJ2-7; D is perhaps TRBD1 or TRBD2 (5 bases each). CDR1 SQVTM and CDR2 ANQGSEA come from the germline V gene. The CDR3 runs to 13 residues. V shed 8 bases and J shed 3 bases, with 17 bases lying between them. The CDR3 protein is CSPIMGPIYEQYF. The CDR3 nucleotides are TGCAGCCCAATAATGGGACCAATCTACGAGCAGTACTTC.

The chain joins TRBV7-2 to TRBJ2-7; TRBD2 might be the D (5 bases). The V end lost 6 bases, the J end lost 2 bases, and 20 bases lay between the germline ends. The CDR3 runs to 16 residues. Germline V gene sequence: CDR1 SGHTA, CDR2 FQGNSA. CDR3 in amino acids: CASSNPERVMPYEQYF. The CDR3 DNA follows: TGTGCCAGCAGTAACCCGGAGAGGGTTATGCCCTACGAGCAGTACTTC. Using reference TRBV7-2 and TRBJ2-7 for the parts outside the CDR3, the full variable domain is GAGVSQSPSNKVTEKGKDVELRCDPISGHTALYWYRQSLGQGLEFLIYFQGNSAPDKSGLPSDRFSAERTGGSVSTLTIQRTQQEDSAVYLCASSNPERVMPYEQYFGPGTRLTVT.

The chain employs TRBV7-9 and TRBJ2-7; the D gene could be TRBD1 or TRBD2 (5 bases each). Germline values: CDR1 SEHNR, CDR2 FQNEAQ (reference sequence). The CDR3 has 17 residues. With 1 base removed from V and 5 bases from J, the gap between germline ends came to 21 bases. In nucleotides, the CDR3 is TGTGCCAGCAGCTTAGGGGAAGGGTTTTCTGGGACCCACGAGCAGTACTTC. This gives the protein CASSLGEGFSGTHEQYF.

V usage is TRBV7-8 and J usage is TRBJ2-5, with D possibly matching TRBD1 (6 bases). This CDR3 has 12 residues. Germline V gene sequence: CDR1 SGHVS, CDR2 FQNEAQ. The V end was cut by 4 bases, the J end by 4 bases, with 7 bases between. The CDR3 nucleotides are TGTGCCAGCAGCTCAGGGGTAGAGACCCAGTACTTC. Amino acids: CASSSGVETQYF. The complete variable domain, with remaining parts taken from reference TRBV7-8 and TRBJ2-5, reads GAGVSQSPRYKVAKRGQDVALRCDPISGHVSLFWYQQALGQGPEFLTYFQNEAQLDKSGLPSDRFFAERPEGSVSTLKIQRTQQEDSAVYLCASSSGVETQYFGPGTRLLVL.

J is TRBJ2-2 and V is TRBV7-8, with 12 bases identical to TRBD2. Germline CDR1 is SGHVS and CDR2 is FQNEAQ. This CDR3 region has 17 residues. The V segment lost 3 bases and the J segment 0 bases; nucleotides outside the gene matches: 2. CDR3 in DNA: TGTGCCAGCAGCTTTTGGACTAGCGGGGCGAACACCGGGGAGCTGTTTTTT. Encoded protein: CASSFWTSGANTGELFF.

This chain joins TRBV19 and TRBJ2-7; TRBD2 agrees at 7 bases. V shed 3 bases, J shed 2 bases, and the junction held 7 bases outside the gene matches. The CDR3 runs to 15 residues. The germline gives CDR1 LNHDA, CDR2 SQIVND (reference sequence). CDR3 bases: TGTGCCAGTAGTATTACTTCTAGCGGAGCCTACGAGCAGTACTTC. Translation: CASSITSSGAYEQYF.

This clone was counted once. V and J are TRBV29-1 and TRBJ1-1; D is perhaps TRBD1 (6 bases). The CDR3 totals 13 residues. Per the germline V gene, CDR1 is SQVTM and CDR2 is ANQGSEA. Trimming took off 7 bases at V and 1 base at J, with 13 bases between the two ends. CDR3 DNA: TGCAGCGGGGAGGACAGTCAGAACACTGAAGCTTTCTTT. Its translation is CSGEDSQNTEAFF.

This rearrangement joins TRBV6-1 to TRBJ2-7; D gene ambiguous. With 2 bases removed from V and 3 bases from J, the gap between germline ends came to 11 bases. The germline gives CDR1 MNHNS, CDR2 SASEGT. The CDR3 is 14 amino acids. The CDR3, as DNA: TGTGCCAGCAGTGAACAACCCCGCCACTACGAGCAGTACTTC. Its protein is CASSEQPRHYEQYF.

J is TRBJ2-7 and V is TRBV30; D remains ambiguous. Trimming took 0 bases from V and 7 from J, leaving 7 bases between them. The CDR3 length is 11 residues. The germline V gene encodes CDR1 GTSNPN and CDR2 SVGIG (reference sequence). The CDR3 here is CAWSVGREQYF. The CDR3 nucleotides are TGTGCCTGGAGTGTAGGTAGAGAGCAGTACTTC.

The chain links TRBV10-3 to TRBJ1-3; 7 bases align to TRBD1. With 5 bases clipped from V and 0 bases from J, the junction kept 13 bases outside the gene matches. The germline V gene encodes CDR1 ENHRY and CDR2 SYGVKD. The CDR3 is 18 residues long. CDR3 in amino acids: CAISTHTLGTDSGNTIYF. In nucleotides, the CDR3 is TGTGCCATCAGTACCCACACCCTGGGGACAGACTCTGGAAACACCATATATTTT.

The rearrangement joins TRBV5-1 to TRBJ1-2; D not certain. The V and J ends lost 2 bases and 8 bases respectively, with 10 bases between them. CDR1 and CDR2 (germline): SGHRS, YFSETQ. This CDR3 region has 12 residues. CDR3 in amino acids: CASSFSVSGYTF. CDR3 in DNA: TGCGCCAGCAGCTTCTCCGTTTCCGGCTACACCTTC.

The rearrangement links TRBV27 to TRBJ1-2; no reliable D call. The CDR3 consists of 13 residues. Germline CDR1 and CDR2: MNHEY and SMNVEV (reference sequence). Trimming took off 5 bases at V and 4 bases at J, with 11 bases between the two ends. The CDR3 here is CASSIDGFYGYTF. DNA of the CDR3: TGTGCCAGCAGTATAGACGGCTTCTATGGCTACACCTTC.

About this clone: Distinct nucleotide sequences in the sample also encode this CDR3. V is TRBV29-1 and J is TRBJ2-5, with 9 bases lining up with TRBD1. The trim removed 6 bases at V and 0 bases at J, leaving 5 bases unmatched. CDR3 length equals 14 residues. Germline CDR1 SQVTM, CDR2 ANQGSEA. The CDR3, as DNA: TGCAGCGTGGAGGACAGGGGAGACCAAGAGACCCAGTACTTC. This codes for CSVEDRGDQETQYF.

The chain's CDR3 is CASSPTRNLRGVEQYF. The CDR3, as DNA: TGTGCCAGCTCACCAACTCGGAACCTAAGAGGGGTCGAGCAGTACTTC. This sequence joins TRBV18 and TRBJ2-7, with D perhaps given as TRBD1 or TRBD2 (5 bases each). The V gene lost 2 bases and the J gene lost 6 bases, with 20 bases spanning the gap. The germline CDR1 and CDR2 sequences are KGHSH and LQKENI. This CDR3 region has 16 residues.

J is TRBJ2-7 and V is TRBV21-1; the DNA was not compared with TRBD2, the D call given in the table. TRBV21-1 counts as a pseudogene. CDR3 length equals 16 residues. In nucleotides, the CDR3 is TGTGCCAGCAGCAAAGGAAGGACTATAAAGACTACCGAGCAGTACTTC. This gives the protein CASSKGRTIKTTEQYF.

The CDR3 region is CASSHRDRDYEQYF. The CDR3 DNA is TGTGCCAGCAGCCATCGGGACAGAGACTACGAGCAGTACTTC. This chain connects TRBV7-9 to TRBJ2-7; 7 bases map to TRBD1. V shed 5 bases, J shed 3 bases, and the junction held 7 bases outside the gene matches. CDR3 length: 14 residues. Germline CDR1 SEHNR, CDR2 FQNEAQ (reference sequence).

This clone was recorded only once. The genes are TRBV9 and TRBJ1-2; the match to TRBD1 covers 7 bases. CDR1 and CDR2 (germline): SGDLS, YYNGEE. With V trimmed by 3 bases and J by 4 bases, 3 bases remained unmatched. The length of the CDR3 is 13 residues. The CDR3 region has the DNA TGTGCCAGCAGCGCGACAGGGTCCTATGGCTACACCTTC. Encoded protein: CASSATGSYGYTF. The full variable domain, completed using reference TRBV9 and TRBJ1-2, is DSGVTQTPKHLITATGQRVTLRCSPRSGDLSVYWYQQSLDQGLQFLIQYYNGEERAKGNILERFSAQQFPDLHSELNLSSLELGDSALYFCASSATGSYGYTFGSGTRLTVV.

CDR3 residues: CASSLYPAGQANTIYF. The CDR3 DNA sequence: TGTGCCAGCAGCTTATACCCTGCCGGACAGGCGAACACCATATATTTT. The V and J genes are TRBV11-2 and TRBJ1-3; 7 positions match TRBD1. The CDR3 is 16 residues long. Germline CDR1 SGHAT, CDR2 FQNNGV. V lost 2 bases and J lost 7; bases outside the gene matches: 11.

This sequence joins TRBV28 and TRBJ1-5, with a possible D match to TRBD1 (5 bases). V was pared by 1 base and J by 0 bases, with 7 bases between. In germline, CDR1 is MDHEN, CDR2 SYDVKM. This CDR3 spans 15 amino acids. CDR3 protein: CASSLSTDSNQPQHF. Written as DNA, the CDR3 is TGTGCCAGCAGTTTATCGACAGATAGCAATCAGCCCCAGCATTTT.

The gene calls are TRBV7-9 and TRBJ1-1; 10 positions agree with TRBD1. This CDR3 spans 15 amino acids. The V and J ends lost 5 bases and 4 bases, in that order; junction bases with no gene match: 7. Germline CDR1 reads SEHNR; CDR2 reads FQNEAQ (reference sequence). The CDR3 bases are TGTGCCAGCAGCGTTGCCGGGACAGGGGCCACTGAAGCTTTCTTT. Translating it yields CASSVAGTGATEAFF. Complete variable domain (other parts from reference TRBV7-9 and TRBJ1-1): DTGVSQNPRHKITKRGQNVTFRCDPISEHNRLYWYRQTLGQGPEFLTYFQNEAQLEKSRLLSDRFSAERPKGSFSTLEIQRTEQGDSAMYLCASSVAGTGATEAFFGQGTRLTVV.

The chain carries TRBV2 and TRBJ1-5, with D hard to call. The V gene's germline CDR1 is SNHLY and CDR2 FYNNEI. This CDR3 region has 15 residues. Trimming removed 4 bases at V and 0 bases at J, with 10 bases between. This CDR3 is CASSADTDSNQPQHF. The CDR3 DNA sequence: TGTGCCAGCAGTGCTGACACAGATAGCAATCAGCCCCAGCATTTT.

This clone was seen just once. The chain is built from TRBV15 and TRBJ2-1; D uncertain. This CDR3 spans 15 amino acids. V lost 4 bases to trimming and J lost 0 bases, with 10 bases between them. The germline gives CDR1 LNHNV, CDR2 YYDKDF (reference sequence). The CDR3 sequence: CATSKEVSSYNEQFF. The CDR3 bases are TGTGCCACCAGCAAGGAAGTGAGCTCCTACAATGAGCAGTTCTTC.

This chain uses TRBV4-3 with TRBJ2-7; 9 bases align to TRBD2. From germline, CDR1 is LGHNA and CDR2 YSLEER. V shed 1 base and J 7 bases; nucleotides not matched to a gene: 11. The length of the CDR3 is 16 residues. CDR3 nucleotide sequence: TGCGCCAGCAGCCAAGGACTAGCGGCGGTACCTCTAGAGCAGTACTTC. Protein sequence: CASSQGLAAVPLEQYF.

V and J are TRBV7-8 and TRBJ2-7; TRBD2 agrees at 7 bases. V shed 5 bases and J 4 bases; nucleotides not matched to a gene: 11. This CDR3 spans 15 amino acids. Germline CDR1 reads SGHVS; CDR2 reads FQNEAQ. The CDR3 loop reads CASSDSWGLHYEQYF. In nucleotides, the CDR3 is TGTGCCAGCAGCGATAGTTGGGGACTACATTACGAGCAGTACTTC.

The chain carries TRBV13 and TRBJ1-4; a weak D match, TRBD1 (5 bases). CDR3 size: 14 residues. With 5 bases removed from V and 6 bases from J, the gap between germline ends came to 13 bases. Germline assignment: CDR1 PRHDT and CDR2 FYEKMQ (reference sequence). The CDR3 DNA is TGTGCCAGCAGCCAAGGGCAGGGACATGAAAAACTGTTTTTT. This encodes CASSQGQGHEKLFF.

V usage is TRBV2 and J usage is TRBJ2-3; D not resolved. The CDR3 consists of 13 residues. Germline CDR1 is SNHLY and CDR2 is FYNNEI. Trimming stripped 9 bases from V and 2 bases from J, with 12 bases between. The CDR3 bases are TGTGCCAGTTACTTATCCCTCACAGATACGCAGTATTTT. This encodes CASYLSLTDTQYF.